These 21 T cell receptor beta chains share one sample of origin, sequenced in a study of cytomegalovirus exposure and HLA in healthy donors. Researchers ran the PCR with 60 Vbeta and 13 Jbeta primers. The protocol was immunoSEQ multiplex PCR, while the TCRdb copy is restricted to in-frame clones and leaves out a portion. The sample data list about 120,000 clones. The sample comprised PBMCs. The source is a woman between 35 and 50 years old in good health and CMV-seropositive.

The V gene is TRBV4-3, the J gene TRBJ1-5; weak D call: TRBD1 (5 bases). The V gene lost 0 bases and the J gene lost 8 bases, with 23 bases spanning the gap. Germline CDR1 LGHNA, CDR2 YSLEER. This CDR3 has 18 residues. The CDR3 bases are TGCGCCAGCAGCCAAGAAGTAGCGGGTGGAAGGGGTCGGGAGCCCCAGCATTTT. Its protein is CASSQEVAGGRGREPQHF.

The chain couples TRBV6-6 to TRBJ1-4, with 7 bases lining up with TRBD1. After removal of 6 bases from V and 4 bases from J, the junction contained 8 bases not matched to a gene. The germline V gene encodes CDR1 MNHNY and CDR2 SVGAGI (reference sequence). CDR3 length: 15 amino acids. DNA for the CDR3: TGTGCCAGCAGCAGACAGGGCAGGGGTAATGAAAAACTGTTTTTT. This encodes CASSRQGRGNEKLFF.

The rearrangement links TRBV6-1 to TRBJ2-5; D possibly corresponds to TRBD1 (5 bases). The J call may be in error: the DNA end matches TRBJ2-7 better. In germline, CDR1 is MNHNS, CDR2 SASEGT. This CDR3 has 11 residues. The chain's CDR3 is CASSDSYEQYF. CDR3 bases: TGTGCCAGCAGCGACAGCTACGAGCAGTACTTC.

The rearrangement links TRBV7-2 to TRBJ2-2, with TRBD1 as a possible D gene (6 bases). CDR1 is SGHTA and CDR2 is FQGNSA in the germline V gene. This CDR3 spans 16 amino acids. Trimming pared 0 bases from V and 4 bases from J, leaving 12 bases between. The chain's CDR3 is CASSLAMAGVTGELFF. The CDR3 DNA follows: TGTGCCAGCAGCTTAGCGATGGCAGGGGTCACCGGGGAGCTGTTTTTT.

Comments on this clone: The same CDR3 can be traced to other DNA sequences in this sample. The chain has TRBV7-3 and TRBJ2-2; D ambiguous. V was trimmed by 7 bases and J by 0 bases, leaving 15 bases between them. The CDR3 runs to 16 residues. Germline assignment: CDR1 SGHTA and CDR2 FQGTGA. CDR3 in DNA: TGTGCCAGCACCCTAAGGAGCCTTTCGAACACCGGGGAGCTGTTTTTT. Amino acids: CASTLRSLSNTGELFF.

The CDR3 nucleotides read TGTGCCAGCAGTGAGAGGGGGGGACAGGACGGCACAGATACGCAGTATTTT. Translating gives CASSERGGQDGTDTQYF. This chain uses TRBV25-1 with TRBJ2-3; D possibly corresponds to TRBD1 (8 bases). The CDR3 runs 17 residues. Germline-derived CDR1 and CDR2 are MGHDK and SYGVNS. V lost 3 bases and J 1 base, leaving 17 bases between the germline ends. Full variable domain (remainder filled in from reference TRBV25-1 and TRBJ2-3): EADIYQTPRYLVIGTGKKITLECSQTMGHDKMYWYQQDPGMELHLIHYSYGVNSTEKGDLSSESTVSRIRTEHFPLTLESARPSHTSQYLCASSERGGQDGTDTQYFGPGTRLTVL.

The V and J genes are TRBV6-5 and TRBJ2-7, with 8 nucleotides matching TRBD1. Germline trimming cut 2 bases from V and 6 bases from J; bases unmatched to any gene: 6. The CDR3 extends over 14 amino acids. The germline V gene has CDR1 MNHEY and CDR2 SVGAGI. The CDR3 loop reads CASSYGRGPFEQYF. DNA of the CDR3: TGTGCCAGCAGTTACGGCAGGGGGCCTTTCGAGCAGTACTTC.

The chain joins TRBV11-3 to TRBJ2-3; TRBD2 aligns across 14 bases. This CDR3 contains 16 residues. CDR1 and CDR2 from the germline V gene are SGHNT and YENEEA. V lost 5 bases, J lost 2 bases, and 3 bases stayed unmatched. The CDR3 here is CASSMGLAGVTDTQYF. For the CDR3, the DNA is TGTGCCAGCAGCATGGGACTAGCGGGAGTCACAGATACGCAGTATTTT.

V and J are TRBV5-6 and TRBJ2-7, with 12 bases that match TRBD2. Germline CDR1 and CDR2: SGHDT and YYEEEE. The V gene end was trimmed by 4 bases and the J gene end by 7 bases; junction bases not matched to a gene: 9. The CDR3 extends over 15 amino acids. CDR3 DNA sequence: TGTGCCAGCAGCCTATCTAGCGGGAGGGCCCGGGAGCAGTACTTC. Its translation: CASSLSSGRAREQYF. The full variable domain, completed using reference TRBV5-6 and TRBJ2-7, is DAGVTQSPTHLIKTRGQQVTLRCSPKSGHDTVSWYQQALGQGPQFIFQYYEEEERQRGNFPDRFSGHQFPNYSSELNVNALLLGDSALYLCASSLSSGRAREQYFGPGTRLTVT.

The genes are TRBV11-2 and TRBJ2-5; TRBD2 aligns across 8 bases. The J call may be mistaken, given a closer DNA end match to TRBJ2-7. Germline CDR1 reads SGHAT; CDR2 reads FQNNGV. The CDR3 length is 16 residues. The CDR3 loop is CASSLSGGKGTYEQYF. The CDR3, as DNA: TGTGCCAGCAGCCTAAGCGGGGGAAAGGGGACCTACGAGCAGTACTTC.

The chain has TRBV28 and TRBJ2-4; 8 positions match TRBD1. The CDR3 extends over 16 amino acids. The germline V gene encodes CDR1 MDHEN and CDR2 SYDVKM. The junction had 5 bases not matched to a gene; V was cut back by 1 base and J by 3 bases. The CDR3 protein is CASSLSTGGGKNIQYF. CDR3 DNA sequence: TGTGCCAGCAGTTTATCTACAGGGGGAGGCAAAAACATTCAGTACTTC.

The CDR3 sequence: CASSLGQGDGSQPQHF. CDR3 DNA: TGTGCCAGCTCACTAGGACAGGGCGATGGGAGTCAGCCCCAGCATTTT. The chain is built from TRBV18 and TRBJ1-5; TRBD1 aligns across 8 bases. The J segment lost 6 bases and the V segment lost 4 bases, leaving 11 bases of the junction unmatched. The germline V gene has CDR1 KGHSH and CDR2 LQKENI. CDR3 size: 16 residues.

This sequence joins TRBV11-3 and TRBJ2-1; TRBD1 matches at 9 bases. With V trimmed by 1 base and J by 13 bases, 11 bases remained unmatched. The length of the CDR3 is 15 residues. CDR1 and CDR2 (germline): SGHNT, YENEEA. The CDR3 nucleotides read TGTGCCAGCAGCTTAGGGGGCGGGACAGGGAAGATCCAGTTCTTC. Translating gives CASSLGGGTGKIQFF.

The chain links TRBV13 to TRBJ1-1; 8 bases agree with TRBD1. From germline, CDR1 is PRHDT and CDR2 FYEKMQ (reference sequence). This CDR3 comprises 15 residues. The J segment lost 5 bases and the V segment lost 4 bases, leaving 9 bases of the junction unmatched. CDR3 in amino acids: CASSYIRTGKTEAFF. In DNA, the CDR3 is TGTGCCAGCAGCTATATCCGGACAGGGAAGACTGAAGCTTTCTTT.

The chain links TRBV11-2 to TRBJ2-3, with D possibly TRBD2 on 6 matching bases. Germline-derived CDR1 and CDR2 are SGHAT and FQNNGV. CDR3 length equals 17 residues. Trimming pared 4 bases from V and 3 bases from J, leaving 20 bases between. This CDR3 reads CASSYRDSIYRTDTQYF. The CDR3 nucleotides are TGTGCCAGCAGCTACCGGGACTCCATTTACCGGACAGATACGCAGTATTTT.

The J gene is TRBJ2-7, the V gene TRBV9, with 8 bases lining up with TRBD2. The ends lost 0 bases at V and 2 bases at J; junction bases unmatched: 1. This CDR3 is 14 amino acids long. Germline-derived CDR1 and CDR2 are SGDLS and YYNGEE. CDR3 region: CASSVAGGPYEQYF. CDR3 bases: TGTGCCAGCAGCGTAGCGGGGGGGCCCTACGAGCAGTACTTC.

The chain combines TRBV9 with TRBJ2-3; TRBD2 agrees at 11 bases. After removal of 4 bases from V and 1 base from J, the junction contained 8 bases not matched to a gene. The CDR3 runs to 17 residues. Germline assignment: CDR1 SGDLS and CDR2 YYNGEE. CDR3 protein: CASSPWGLAEGTDTQYF. The CDR3 DNA sequence: TGTGCCAGCAGCCCTTGGGGACTAGCGGAGGGCACAGATACGCAGTATTTT.

This chain joins TRBV10-1 and TRBJ2-7, with D possibly being TRBD1 (5 bases). In germline, CDR1 is WNHNN, CDR2 SYGVQD (reference sequence). CDR3 length: 14 residues. Trimming removed 0 bases from V and 7 bases from J, with 13 bases in between. Here the CDR3 reads CASSESGRAGEQYF. The CDR3 region has the DNA TGCGCCAGCAGTGAGTCGGGCAGGGCAGGGGAGCAGTACTTC.

The chain couples TRBV28 to TRBJ2-4, with TRBD1 matching 10 bases. This CDR3 spans 14 amino acids. The germline CDR1 and CDR2 sequences are MDHEN and SYDVKM. J gave up 7 bases and V 3 bases, and 3 bases lay outside the gene matches. The CDR3 DNA follows: TGTGCCAGCAGTTTCGGACAGGGGGGGAACATTCAGTACTTC. Its protein product is CASSFGQGGNIQYF.

V and J are TRBV27 and TRBJ2-3; the D is unclear. Between the trimmed V and J ends, which lost 4 bases and 5 bases, there was a span of 13 bases. Germline CDR1 reads MNHEY; CDR2 reads SMNVEV (reference sequence). CDR3 length: 14 residues. CDR3 loop: CASSSIQFLDTQYF. In DNA form, the CDR3 reads TGTGCCAGCAGTTCAATACAATTTCTAGATACGCAGTATTTT.

This chain links TRBV2 with TRBJ1-5, with 8 bases fitting TRBD1. Germline CDR1 and CDR2: SNHLY and FYNNEI. CDR3 length: 13 amino acids. V lost 8 bases to trimming and J lost 5 bases; unmatched junction nucleotides: 5. The DNA of the CDR3 is TGTGCCAGCGCGACAGGGGAGGATCAGCCCCAGCATTTT. This gives the protein CASATGEDQPQHF.